The 5 T cell receptor beta chains presented below share a single source sample, sequenced in a study of shared clonotypes between healthy human individuals. Sequencing used immunoSEQ multiplex PCR; TCRdb keeps in-frame clones, though not all of them. The table records roughly 490,000 clones, 75% to 85% of them present only once. The sample consisted of PBMCs. Source of these receptors: a middle-aged woman in good health. Some clones in this sample may be carry-over from other donors' samples.

On this clone itself: A much more abundant neighbour one base away suggests this may be a read error. The sample holds other DNA sequences that translate to the same CDR3. CDR3 sequence reads: CAWSTDRAAGGYTF. CDR3 sequence (DNA): TGTGCCTGGAGCACGGACAGGGCGGCTGGAGGCTACACCTTC. J is TRBJ1-2 and V is TRBV30; 8 bases agree with TRBD1. This CDR3 is built from 14 residues. Unmatched junction bases numbered 11, after V lost 3 bases and J lost 8 bases. Germline CDR1 reads GTSNPN; CDR2 reads SVGIG (reference sequence).

The genes are TRBV11-2 and TRBJ2-2, with 10 bases lining up with TRBD2. After removal of 6 bases from V and 4 bases from J, the junction contained 5 bases not matched to a gene. The V gene's germline CDR1 is SGHAT and CDR2 FQNNGV. The CDR3 length is 15 residues. CDR3 sequence (DNA): TGTGCCAGCAGTCCTAGACTAGCGGGCACCGGGGAGCTGTTTTTT. Translated, it gives CASSPRLAGTGELFF.

The chain couples TRBV7-9 to TRBJ1-4, with TRBD1 matching 9 bases. V lost 5 bases and J lost 7; bases outside the gene matches: 8. The germline V gene has CDR1 SEHNR and CDR2 FQNEAQ (reference sequence). The CDR3 consists of 15 residues. The chain's CDR3 is CASSSHRGPGEKLFF. The CDR3 DNA sequence: TGTGCCAGCAGCAGCCACAGGGGGCCGGGTGAAAAACTGTTTTTT.

The chain links TRBV5-1 to TRBJ1-6; D perhaps matches TRBD1 (5 bases). CDR1 and CDR2 from the germline V gene are SGHRS and YFSETQ. The CDR3 has 15 amino acids. Trimming removed 1 base at V and 7 bases at J, with 12 bases between. The DNA of the CDR3 is TGCGCCAGCAGCTTGTCTACAGGACCAAATTCACCCCTCCACTTT. Its translation is CASSLSTGPNSPLHF.

This chain connects TRBV6-1 to TRBJ2-5; D may be TRBD2 (5 bases). The CDR3 runs to 14 residues. The V end was cut by 4 bases, the J end by 0 bases, with 9 bases between. Germline V CDR1 and CDR2: MNHNS, SASEGT. The CDR3 nucleotides are TGTGCCAGCAGTGTGCAGCGGAACCAAGAGACCCAGTACTTC. Encoded protein: CASSVQRNQETQYF.